These 3 T cell receptor beta chains were sequenced from one sample in a study of OX40 agonist ivuxolimab in advanced cancers. Assay: immunoSEQ multiplex PCR; the TCRdb copy retains only in-frame clones and omits some. The sample has around 84,000 clones; just over 90% are singletons. The input for sequencing was CD4+ or CD8+ T cells sorted from blood, taken in a trial of the OX40 agonist ivuxolimab. These receptors all stem from an adult with an advanced solid tumor such as melanoma, head and neck, liver or kidney cancer.

The chain carries TRBV6-6 and TRBJ2-3, with TRBD2 matching 10 bases. Germline CDR1 and CDR2: MNHNY and SVGAGI (reference sequence). The CDR3 is 16 residues long. The V gene end was trimmed by 4 bases and the J gene end by 0 bases; junction bases not matched to a gene: 4. The CDR3 reads CASSLGTSASTDTQYF. The CDR3 DNA sequence: TGTGCCAGCAGTTTAGGGACTAGCGCCAGCACAGATACGCAGTATTTT.

This clone turned up a few times. The chain employs TRBV28 and TRBJ1-5; 7 bases agree with TRBD1. The CDR3 is 14 amino acids. CDR1 is MDHEN, CDR2 SYDVKM, per germline. With V trimmed by 6 bases and J by 7 bases, 9 bases remained unmatched. The DNA for the CDR3 is TGTGCCAGCAGGGATACAGGGGACTACCAGCCCCAGCATTTT. Protein: CASRDTGDYQPQHF.

This clone is a singleton in its sample. J is TRBJ2-7 and V is TRBV6-1; 13 nucleotides line up with TRBD2. The CDR3 sequence is 14 residues long. J gave up 4 bases and V 9 bases, and 6 bases lay outside the gene matches. CDR1 and CDR2 from the germline V gene are MNHNS and SASEGT. This chain's CDR3 is CASARTSGSYEQYF. CDR3 DNA sequence: TGTGCCAGTGCCCGGACTAGCGGGAGTTACGAGCAGTACTTC.